Listed below are T cell receptor beta chains from one sample, sequenced in a study of lymphopenia after photon versus proton radiotherapy. TCRdb keeps only in-frame clones here, not all; method: immunoSEQ multiplex PCR. The sample lists about 12,000 clones, roughly 90% occurring once. Sequenced here: peripheral blood, sampled from a patient treated with proton-based radiotherapy. The receptors stem from a man aged 55-75 years with pancreatic cancer. The CDR3 runs from the conserved cysteine through the conserved F or W. A D gene is named only where the DNA matches it firmly. Not every row has a clone size; where given, it reads once, few, many or a size class.

.,TRBV28,TRBJ1-5,.,CASSLPPGTQPQHF,TGTGCCAGCAGTTTACCCCCAGGGACACAGCCCCAGCATTTT
.,TRBV11-2,TRBJ2-7,few,CASSLDLRTILVYEQYF,TGTGCCAGCAGCTTAGACCTCCGGACTATCCTAGTCTACGAGCAGTACTTC
.,TRBV27,TRBJ2-3,once,CASSSLIRREPYTDTQYF,TGTGCCAGCAGTTCCTTAATTCGGCGGGAACCTTACACAGATACGCAGTATTTT
.,TRBV2,TRBJ1-2,once,CASSRHLPGYTF,TGTGCCAGCAGTAGACATCTTCCTGGCTACACCTTC
.,TRBV28,TRBJ2-5,.,CAMARDALGTQYF,TGTGCCATGGCCCGGGACGCCTTGGGGACCCAGTACTTC
TRBD1,TRBV9,TRBJ2-3,once,CASSKRQGGFGDTQYF,TGTGCCAGCAGCAAACGACAGGGGGGGTTCGGAGATACGCAGTATTTT
TRBD2,TRBV14,TRBJ2-7,.,CASSQAGGPGEQYF,TGTGCCAGCAGCCAAGCGGGAGGGCCCGGGGAGCAGTACTTC
TRBD1,TRBV13,TRBJ1-4,.,CASSPSRDSGRLFF,TGTGCCAGCAGCCCGTCCCGGGACAGTGGACGGCTGTTTTTT
.,TRBV5-5,TRBJ2-7,once,CASSSLTFSYEQYF,TGTGCCAGCAGCTCCCTAACTTTTTCCTACGAGCAGTACTTC
TRBD2,TRBV11-2,TRBJ2-1,.,CASSLRPPPAGGNNEQFF,TGTGCCAGCAGCTTGCGCCCACCCCCGGCGGGAGGGAACAATGAGCAGTTCTTC
.,TRBV5-1,TRBJ2-3,.,CASSLGRGLSTDTQYF,TGCGCCAGCAGCTTGGGGCGCGGCCTTAGCACAGATACGCAGTATTTT
.,TRBV19,TRBJ1-1,.,CASSHDGTNTEAFF,TGTGCCAGTAGTCACGACGGGACGAACACTGAAGCTTTCTTT
.,TRBV6-6,TRBJ2-1,few,CATSTLRQDEQFF,TGTGCCACCAGCACGCTGAGGCAGGATGAGCAGTTCTTC
TRBD1,TRBV6-1,TRBJ1-4,.,CASQLDRGSEKLFF,TGTGCCAGCCAACTAGACAGGGGATCTGAAAAACTGTTTTTT
.,TRBV5-4,TRBJ2-7,once,CASSSTGTSSYEQYF,TGTGCCAGCAGCTCTACGGGTACTAGCTCCTACGAGCAGTACTTC
.,TRBV5-4,TRBJ2-2,.,CASSASGASWAGELFF,TGTGCCAGCAGCGCGTCCGGGGCTAGTTGGGCCGGGGAGCTGTTTTTT
TRBD2,TRBV7-6,TRBJ2-1,.,CASSLPRLAGEGNEQFF,TGTGCCAGCAGCTTGCCCAGACTAGCGGGAGAAGGCAATGAGCAGTTCTTC
.,TRBV30,TRBJ2-3,.,CAWSHEDRAGLVDTQYF,TGTGCCTGGAGTCACGAGGACCGGGCTGGGTTGGTTGATACGCAGTATTTT
.,TRBV25-1,TRBJ2-5,.,CASSEVRQQETQYF,TGTGCCAGCAGTGAAGTACGTCAGCAAGAGACCCAGTACTTC
TRBD2,TRBV7-7,TRBJ2-2,.,CASRDYTGELFF,TGTGCTAGCAGGGACTATACCGGGGAGCTGTTTTTT
.,TRBV7-2,TRBJ1-3,.,CASSQGQLSGNTIYF,TGTGCCAGCAGCCAAGGACAGCTCTCTGGAAACACCATATATTTT
TRBD2,TRBV6-1,TRBJ2-1,.,CASQGRGTIDNEQFF,TGTGCCAGTCAGGGCCGTGGGACTATCGACAATGAGCAGTTCTTC
TRBD1,TRBV7-9,TRBJ2-1,.,CASRPGQGGNEQFF,TGTGCCAGCAGGCCGGGACAGGGGGGAAATGAGCAGTTCTTC
.,TRBV7-2,TRBJ1-1,.,CASSLGGFKTEAFF,TGTGCCAGCAGCTTAGGGGGATTTAAAACTGAAGCTTTCTTT
.,TRBV2,TRBJ2-1,.,CASSEWTDPYNEQFF,TGTGCCAGCAGTGAATGGACAGACCCCTACAATGAGCAGTTCTTC
TRBD1,TRBV7-2,TRBJ2-1,.,CASNPTGNEGEQFF,TGTGCCAGCAATCCGACAGGGAATGAGGGTGAGCAGTTCTTC
.,TRBV7-8,TRBJ2-2,.,CASSLRPGRGKTGELFF,TGTGCCAGCAGCTTGCGACCGGGCAGGGGAAAGACCGGGGAGCTGTTTTTT
TRBD2,TRBV7-9,TRBJ2-3,.,CASSLGLAGASTDTQYF,TGTGCCAGCAGCTTAGGACTAGCGGGGGCGAGCACAGATACGCAGTATTTT
.,TRBV7-9,TRBJ1-2,.,CASSQGKANYGYTF,TGTGCCAGCAGCCAAGGCAAAGCTAACTATGGCTACACCTTC
.,TRBV10-3,TRBJ2-1,.,CAISETDFNEQFF,TGTGCCATCAGTGAGACCGACTTCAATGAGCAGTTCTTC
.,TRBV9,TRBJ2-1,.,CASSALAAENNEQFF,TGTGCCAGCAGCGCGTTAGCCGCGGAGAACAATGAGCAGTTCTTC
.,TRBV2,TRBJ2-1,.,CASSVLLRAQSSYNEQFF,TGTGCCAGCAGTGTTCTACTTAGGGCCCAAAGCTCCTACAATGAGCAGTTCTTC
.,TRBV2,TRBJ1-2,.,CASRRFGRDYGYTF,TGTGCCAGCAGGCGATTCGGGAGGGACTATGGCTACACCTTC
.,TRBV4-3,TRBJ1-1,.,CASSHERGTTEAFF,TGCGCCAGCAGCCACGAAAGAGGGACAACCGAAGCTTTCTTT
.,TRBV7-8,TRBJ2-7,.,CASSPLALGYEQYF,TGTGCCAGCAGCCCGCTAGCGCTTGGCTACGAGCAGTACTTC
.,TRBV11-2,TRBJ2-7,.,CASSFQAFYEQYF,TGTGCCAGCAGCTTTCAGGCGTTTTACGAGCAGTACTTC
TRBD2,TRBV7-6,TRBJ2-1,.,CASSSLAGNYNEQFF,TGTGCCAGCAGCTCACTAGCGGGAAACTACAATGAGCAGTTCTTC
TRBD1,TRBV4-1,TRBJ1-4,.,CASSRLDRGEKLFF,TGCGCCAGCAGCCGTCTGGACAGGGGTGAAAAACTGTTTTTT
.,TRBV9,TRBJ2-2,.,CASSVKSDGELFF,TGTGCCAGCAGCGTAAAATCAGACGGGGAGCTGTTTTTT
TRBD1,TRBV9,TRBJ2-2,.,CARSVGGQGAGTGELFF,TGTGCCCGCAGCGTCGGGGGACAGGGGGCCGGCACCGGGGAGCTGTTTTTT
.,TRBV28,TRBJ2-7,few,CASSSIPGRREQYF,TGTGCCAGCAGTTCTATCCCAGGAAGGCGCGAGCAGTACTTC
TRBD1,TRBV9,TRBJ2-7,.,CASSFQTGTDDIYEQYF,TGTGCCAGCAGCTTTCAGACCGGGACAGATGATATCTACGAGCAGTACTTC
TRBD1,TRBV25-1,TRBJ1-4,.,CASSVGDRINEKLFF,TGTGCCAGCAGTGTAGGGGACAGGATTAATGAAAAACTGTTTTTT
TRBD2,TRBV19,TRBJ2-2,.,CATTSGPRTGELFF,TGTGCCACTACTAGCGGGCCTCGAACAGGGGAGCTGTTTTTT
.,TRBV19,TRBJ2-7,.,CASGALYEQYF,TGTGCCAGTGGGGCCCTCTACGAGCAGTACTTC
TRBD1,TRBV2,TRBJ1-2,.,CASSGQGNYGYTF,TGTGCCAGCAGCGGACAGGGGAACTATGGCTACACCTTC
.,TRBV15,TRBJ1-1,.,CATPKASAFF,TGTGCCACGCCAAAGGCTTCAGCTTTCTTT
.,TRBV6-6,TRBJ1-1,.,CASSYSTLNTEAFF,TGTGCCAGCAGTTACTCGACACTGAACACTGAAGCTTTCTTT
.,TRBV6-1,TRBJ2-2,.,CACSQGTGELFF,TGTGCTTGTAGCCAAGGCACCGGGGAGCTGTTTTTT
TRBD2,TRBV4-2,TRBJ2-3,.,CASSQDPGGGERTDTQYF,TGTGCCAGCAGCCAAGACCCTGGGGGAGGGGAACGCACAGATACGCAGTATTTT
.,TRBV7-2,TRBJ1-5,.,CASSLPSQPQHF,TGTGCCAGCAGCCTACCATCTCAGCCCCAGCATTTT
TRBD2,TRBV27,TRBJ2-3,.,CASRGLATTDTQYF,TGTGCCAGCAGGGGACTAGCGACCACAGATACGCAGTATTTT
TRBD2,TRBV6-6,TRBJ2-1,.,CASRERDFHNEQFF,TGTGCCAGCAGAGAGCGGGATTTCCACAATGAGCAGTTCTTC
.,TRBV18,TRBJ1-1,.,CASSPRQWSTEAFF,TGTGCCAGCTCACCACGGCAGTGGAGCACCGAAGCTTTCTTT
.,TRBV30,TRBJ2-7,.,CAWSGQSYEQYF,TGTGCCTGGAGTGGACAGAGCTACGAGCAGTACTTC
.,TRBV5-1,TRBJ1-4,.,CASSPTGATNEKLFF,TGCGCCAGCAGTCCAACAGGTGCAACTAATGAAAAACTGTTTTTT
TRBD2,TRBV6-4,TRBJ2-1,.,CASSDRLADYNEQFF,TGTGCCAGCAGTGATCGGCTAGCGGACTACAATGAGCAGTTCTTC
TRBD1,TRBV19,TRBJ1-4,.,CASSSTGALEKLFF,TGTGCCAGTAGTTCTACAGGGGCCTTGGAAAAACTGTTTTTT